This TCR beta chain came from a study of radiotherapy plus CTLA-4 blockade in lung cancer. In the study overall: Patients showed objective responses in roughly 18% of cases and disease control in roughly 31%. Study outcomes and limitations: Alongside interferon-beta, early blood T cell clone dynamics were reportedly the best predictor of response. In blood, after radiotherapy plus ipilimumab, tumor-derived TCR clones expanded.

A single count supports this clone. Its matching antigen is unknown. Germline V CDR1 and CDR2: SGHTA, FQGTGA. V gave up 4 bases and J gave up 6 bases, with 11 bases separating them. This CDR3 region has 13 residues. This table comes from immunoSEQ multiplex PCR, and its TCRdb copy is limited to in-frame clones, with some not included. This sample carries 90,000 to 130,000 clones, 81% of them seen once, and the ten largest clones take about 3.5%. Focal radiation with ipilimumab CTLA-4 blockade was given to patients with chemo-refractory metastatic non-small-cell lung cancer. The chain couples TRBV7-3 to TRBJ2-3; no firm D call. This material consisted of peripheral blood, taken from a patient treated with radiotherapy plus ipilimumab. The sequence derives from a human donor with non-small cell lung cancer that progressed on radiotherapy plus ipilimumab. Some clones in this sample may be carry-over from other donors' samples. As DNA, the CDR3 is TGTGCCAGCAGCTCCCTACCTTCGGATACGCAGTATTTT. It is translated as CASSSLPSDTQYF.